This T cell receptor (beta chain) was observed in a study of cytomegalovirus exposure and HLA in healthy donors. Whole-study results and caveats: TCR beta V- and J-gene trimming was later associated with a missense DCLRE1C variant. As confirmed in vitro, three CMV-associated chains were specific for CMV antigens. Productive status was seen about 90% or about 30% of the time for most TCR beta V segments in an earlier analysis. Analysis performed later showed TCR beta chains linked to HLA being more clonally expanded than equally common others.

The PCR had 60 Vbeta and 13 Jbeta primers. Some clones are missing from TCRdb's copy, which holds only in-frame ones; the method was immunoSEQ multiplex PCR. The sample comprises around 180,000 clones, about three quarters of which are singletons, and approximately 5.1% rests with the top ten. Of note for this clone: Its target is not known.

In germline, CDR1 is LNHDA, CDR2 SQIVND (reference sequence). The V and J ends lost 7 bases and 3 bases respectively, with 12 bases between them. There are 13 residues in the CDR3. This TCR derives from a man aged 35-49 years in good health and CMV-seronegative. The sequenced material came from PBMCs. The chain couples TRBV19 to TRBJ1-1; D might be TRBD1 (5 bases). This CDR3 reads CASKDKGYTEAFF. CDR3 coding DNA: TGTGCCAGTAAGGACAAGGGGTACACTGAAGCTTTCTTT.